This T cell receptor beta chain was obtained from a study of CD8 T cells in Susac syndrome. Reverse transcription of about 0.45 to 1 ug RNA used random hexamers. Across 54 Vbeta and 13 Jbeta, immunoSEQ multiplex PCR amplified TCR beta CDR3. TCRdb itself ran the immunoSEQ multiplex PCR reads through MiXCR, one entry per CDR3 protein. The sample records approximately 130,000 distinct CDR3 sequences, 91% being singletons. CD8+ and CD4+ T cells from blood underwent TCR beta sequencing. The sequence was collected from a human donor with multiple sclerosis. Sample: CD8+ T cells from PBMCs.

CDR3 in amino acids: CASSLGLSGGNEQFF. CDR3 nucleotide sequence: TGCGCCAGCAGCCTCGGCCTCTCAGGGGGCAATGAGCAGTTCTTC. The chain links TRBV4-3 to TRBJ2-1; TRBD1 aligns across 7 bases. The CDR3 runs to 15 residues. Unmatched junction bases numbered 9, after V lost 4 bases and J lost 6 bases. Germline-derived CDR1 and CDR2 are LGHNA and YSLEER.